The T cell receptor (beta chain) described here comes from a study of CD4 T cells in relation to SARS-CoV-2 and coronaviruses. CD4+ T cells from unexposed donors were obtained before the COVID-19 pandemic (2011-2018). Isolation of CD4+ T cells took place after less than twelve days in culture. Fresh IL-2 medium replaced half the medium on days 3 and 7. Here immunoSEQ multiplex PCR was the method, and the copy in TCRdb shows in-frame clones only, minus some. This table holds almost 20,000 clones, about 81% found once. Of note for this clone: What it recognizes is unknown.

General study results and limits: Each donor contributed either pre-pandemic or post-infection samples, not both.

The receptor's source is a human donor in good health. Material: CD4+ T cells from PBMCs, cultured in vitro.

DNA for the CDR3: TGTGCCAGCAGCCGAGGACTAGGGTACCAAGAGACCCAGTACTTC. It is translated as CASSRGLGYQETQYF. The chain uses TRBV7-3 and TRBJ2-5; 7 bases align to TRBD2. The CDR3 runs to 15 residues. Germline V gene sequence: CDR1 SGHTA, CDR2 FQGTGA. With 5 bases clipped from V and 0 bases from J, the junction kept 6 bases outside the gene matches.